The 27 T cell receptor beta chains below all came from one sample that was sequenced in a study of blood T cell repertoires in COVID-19. Assay used: immunoSEQ multiplex PCR; TCRdb lists only in-frame clones, some missing. The table has 250,000 or so clones, approximately 86% seen once. Sequencing was performed on peripheral blood. The receptor source for this set is a woman aged 25 to 39 with acute or convalescent COVID-19.

V is TRBV25-1 and J is TRBJ1-1, with D possibly TRBD1 on 6 matching bases. V lost 6 bases, J lost 0 bases, and 11 bases lay in between. Germline V gives CDR1 MGHDK, CDR2 SYGVNS. The CDR3 consists of 14 residues. The CDR3 sequence: CASSLTGLNTEAFF. DNA for the CDR3: TGTGCCAGCAGCCTGACAGGACTGAACACTGAAGCTTTCTTT.

This chain links TRBV9 with TRBJ1-4, with 7 bases aligning to TRBD1. CDR3 length: 15 amino acids. V shed 3 bases and J 7 bases; nucleotides not matched to a gene: 9. Per germline, CDR1 SGDLS and CDR2 YYNGEE. The CDR3 DNA reads TGTGCCAGCAGCGGAAAGACAGGGCCGGGTGAAAAACTGTTTTTT. This encodes CASSGKTGPGEKLFF.

The chain joins TRBV2 to TRBJ1-6; possibly TRBD1 for D (5 bases). Trimming cost V 8 bases and J 7 bases, with 12 bases left between them. CDR1 is SNHLY and CDR2 is FYNNEI in the germline V gene. This CDR3 is 13 amino acids long. CDR3 in DNA: TGTGCCAGCTCTCGGGACTGGAATTCACCCCTCCACTTT. Its translation is CASSRDWNSPLHF.

In DNA form, the CDR3 reads TGTGCCAGCAGACGCGGACTAGCGTCCGAGCAGTACTTC. Amino acid sequence: CASRRGLASEQYF. This chain connects TRBV2 to TRBJ2-7; 9 bases are shared with TRBD2. Germline lookup yields CDR1 SNHLY and CDR2 FYNNEI. The ends lost 6 bases at V and 6 bases at J; junction bases unmatched: 6. This CDR3 region has 13 residues.

A single count supports this clone. This chain joins TRBV7-9 and TRBJ2-1; D perhaps matches TRBD1 (5 bases). The germline V and J ends were trimmed by 5 bases and 8 bases, with 16 bases remaining between them. Germline values: CDR1 SEHNR, CDR2 FQNEAQ (reference sequence). This CDR3 spans 14 amino acids. CDR3 sequence reads: CASSPPGARDEQFF. The CDR3 DNA reads as TGTGCCAGCAGCCCCCCTGGGGCTCGAGATGAGCAGTTCTTC.

V and J are TRBV27 and TRBJ2-2; D is uncertain. The ends were cut back, 4 bases at V and 2 bases at J, with 11 bases in the middle. The CDR3 contains 15 residues. Germline V CDR1 and CDR2: MNHEY, SMNVEV (reference sequence). CDR3 sequence: CASSSPGGNTGELFF. DNA of the CDR3: TGTGCCAGCAGTTCCCCCGGCGGTAACACCGGGGAGCTGTTTTTT.

The chain links TRBV6-2 or TRBV6-3 to TRBJ2-5; D is possibly TRBD2 (6 bases). The germline V and J ends were trimmed by 0 bases and 4 bases, with 12 bases remaining between them. The CDR3 totals 15 residues. Germline CDR1 reads MNHEY; CDR2 reads SVGEGT. The CDR3 DNA is TGTGCCAGCAGTTACTCACCGCTGGGGGGAGAGACCCAGTACTTC. It yields the protein CASSYSPLGGETQYF.

The rearrangement joins TRBV10-3 to TRBJ2-2; TRBD2 might be the D (6 bases). In germline, CDR1 is ENHRY, CDR2 SYGVKD. Trimming stripped 11 bases from V and 5 bases from J, with 15 bases between. The CDR3 sequence is 13 residues long. The CDR3 sequence is CALRLEGTGELFF. The CDR3 DNA follows: TGTGCCTTGCGACTAGAGGGAACCGGGGAGCTGTTTTTT.

The chain uses TRBV6-5 and TRBJ2-5, with D tentatively TRBD1 (6 bases). Germline assignment: CDR1 MNHEY and CDR2 SVGAGI. V gave up 6 bases and J gave up 2 bases, with 16 bases separating them. This CDR3 comprises 15 residues. The CDR3 nucleotides are TGTGCCAGCAGAGCACCTACAGGGTCACAAGAGACCCAGTACTTC. It translates to CASRAPTGSQETQYF.

The chain couples TRBV10-2 to TRBJ2-1; perhaps TRBD1 as D (8 bases). Looked up from germline, CDR1 is WSHSY and CDR2 is SAAADI. V was pared by 3 bases and J by 4 bases, with 13 bases between. There are 15 residues in the CDR3. The CDR3 coding sequence is TGCGCCAGCAGTGACGACAGGGGAGGGTACAATGAGCAGTTCTTC. This encodes CASSDDRGGYNEQFF.

The chain is built from TRBV4-1 and TRBJ2-7, with a possible D match to TRBD1 (5 bases). Germline CDR1 reads MGHRA; CDR2 reads YSYEKL. The CDR3 loop spans 13 amino acids. V was cut by 4 bases and J by 3 bases, with 10 bases left in between. The CDR3 DNA reads TGCGCCAGCAGCCTCGGACATCTCTACGAGCAGTACTTC. Translating gives CASSLGHLYEQYF.

The chain combines TRBV30 with TRBJ1-5, with 7 bases that match TRBD1. The CDR3 loop spans 13 amino acids. The V gene end was trimmed by 3 bases and the J gene end by 11 bases; junction bases not matched to a gene: 10. Germline assignment: CDR1 GTSNPN and CDR2 SVGIG (reference sequence). The CDR3 here is CAWSTGQRSAQHF. CDR3 nucleotides: TGTGCCTGGAGCACGGGACAGCGGTCAGCCCAGCATTTT.

CDR3 loop: CTSSHRQGASTDTQYF. The DNA for the CDR3 is TGCACCAGCAGCCATAGACAGGGGGCGTCTACAGATACGCAGTATTTT. The chain has TRBV1 and TRBJ2-3; TRBD1, the table's D call, was not compared with the DNA. TRBV1 is a pseudogene locus. This CDR3 region has 16 residues.

The J gene is TRBJ2-5, the V gene TRBV3-1 (or the pseudogene TRBV3-2); 16 positions agree with TRBD2. This CDR3 is 17 amino acids long. Germline lookup yields CDR1 LGHDT and CDR2 YNNKEL (reference sequence). V shed 1 base and J 2 bases; nucleotides not matched to a gene: 1. The CDR3 loop is CASSQVGLAGGQETQYF. CDR3 in DNA: TGTGCCAGCAGCCAAGTGGGACTAGCGGGAGGGCAAGAGACCCAGTACTTC.

The chain is built from TRBV7-9 and TRBJ2-1; 9 bases are shared with TRBD2. V lost 6 bases to trimming and J lost 0 bases; unmatched junction nucleotides: 9. The length of the CDR3 is 17 residues. Germline CDR1 and CDR2: SEHNR and FQNEAQ (reference sequence). CDR3 in DNA: TGTGCCAGCAGACGAGGGACTAGCAGAAGCTCCTACAATGAGCAGTTCTTC. Its translation: CASRRGTSRSSYNEQFF.

The chain uses TRBV19 and TRBJ2-1, with D perhaps TRBD2 (6 bases). Looked up from germline, CDR1 is LNHDA and CDR2 is SQIVND (reference sequence). The CDR3 loop spans 17 amino acids. V shed 1 base and J shed 0 bases, with 13 bases lying between them. CDR3 sequence reads: CASSIGGLRSSYNEQFF. The CDR3 nucleotides are TGTGCCAGTAGTATAGGGGGACTTAGAAGCTCCTACAATGAGCAGTTCTTC.

This sequence joins TRBV9 and TRBJ1-4; tentatively, D is TRBD1 (6 bases). Germline loops: CDR1 SGDLS, CDR2 YYNGEE. The CDR3 has 15 residues. The V gene lost 4 bases and the J gene lost 5 bases, with 15 bases spanning the gap. The CDR3 DNA is TGTGCCAGCAGCCCCTCGGACAGACCGAATGAAAAACTGTTTTTT. Its translation is CASSPSDRPNEKLFF. The whole variable domain, remainder taken from reference TRBV9 and TRBJ1-4, is DSGVTQTPKHLITATGQRVTLRCSPRSGDLSVYWYQQSLDQGLQFLIQYYNGEERAKGNILERFSAQQFPDLHSELNLSSLELGDSALYFCASSPSDRPNEKLFFGSGTQLSVL.

The chain combines TRBV5-6 with TRBJ1-5; D is perhaps TRBD1 (6 bases). The CDR3 length is 15 residues. Looked up from germline, CDR1 is SGHDT and CDR2 is YYEEEE. V lost 0 bases, J lost 6 bases, and 13 bases lay in between. The CDR3: CASSLDRENSQPQHF. The DNA for the CDR3 is TGTGCCAGCAGCTTGGACAGGGAGAATAGTCAGCCCCAGCATTTT.

This rearrangement joins TRBV19 to TRBJ1-2; D is perhaps TRBD1 (6 bases). The length of the CDR3 is 16 residues. Germline-derived CDR1 and CDR2 are LNHDA and SQIVND (reference sequence). The V end was cut by 5 bases, the J end by 2 bases, with 18 bases between. CDR3 coding DNA: TGTGCCAGTAGTCCCGTAGGGGGGGCACACAACTATGGCTACACCTTC. Translating gives CASSPVGGAHNYGYTF.

Turning to this clone: One end of the junction fails to match germline, which may point to a read error. The chain carries TRBV11-2 and TRBJ2-7; D is uncertain. The CDR3 has 13 residues. Germline V CDR1 and CDR2: SGHAT, FQNNGV. The CDR3 sequence: CASSLGQHYGQYF. As DNA, the CDR3 is TGTGCCAGCAGCTTAGGGCAGCACTACGGGCAGTACTTC. Full variable domain (remainder filled in from reference TRBV11-2 and TRBJ2-7): EAGVAQSPRYKIIEKRQSVAFWCNPISGHATLYWYQQILGQGPKLLIQFQNNGVVDDSQLPKDRFSAERLKGVDSTLKIQPAKLEDSAVYLCASSLGQHYGQYFGPGTRLTVT.

The chain recombines TRBV11-2 with TRBJ2-5; 7 positions match TRBD2. The CDR3 contains 17 residues. Trimming cost V 4 bases and J 2 bases; bases outside gene matches: 13. Germline values: CDR1 SGHAT, CDR2 FQNNGV. The CDR3, as DNA: TGTGCCAGCAGCTCCATAGGGGCTAGCGGAGATCAAGAGACCCAGTACTTC. Residues: CASSSIGASGDQETQYF.

V is TRBV5-4 and J is TRBJ2-5; TRBD1 might be the D (6 bases). The V gene's germline CDR1 is SGHNT and CDR2 YYREEE (reference sequence). V was trimmed by 0 bases and J by 1 base, leaving 10 bases between them. This CDR3 comprises 15 residues. CDR3 region: CASSLGRGFQETQYF. The CDR3 bases are TGTGCCAGCAGCTTGGGCAGGGGCTTCCAAGAGACCCAGTACTTC.

This chain uses TRBV7-9 with TRBJ2-2, with 7 bases that match TRBD1. After removal of 1 base from V and 4 bases from J, the junction contained 9 bases not matched to a gene. Germline CDR1 is SEHNR and CDR2 is FQNEAQ (reference sequence). CDR3 size: 17 residues. This chain's CDR3 is CASSLVGQVDRTGELFF. CDR3 in DNA: TGTGCCAGCAGCTTAGTCGGACAGGTCGATCGCACCGGGGAGCTGTTTTTT. Filled out from reference TRBV7-9 and TRBJ2-2, the complete variable domain reads DTGVSQNPRHKITKRGQNVTFRCDPISEHNRLYWYRQTLGQGPEFLTYFQNEAQLEKSRLLSDRFSAERPKGSFSTLEIQRTEQGDSAMYLCASSLVGQVDRTGELFFGEGSRLTVL.

The chain uses TRBV30 and TRBJ2-3; 10 bases are shared with TRBD2. V shed 3 bases, J shed 2 bases, and the junction held 8 bases outside the gene matches. Germline V gives CDR1 GTSNPN, CDR2 SVGIG (reference sequence). The CDR3 covers 16 residues. CDR3 nucleotides: TGTGCCTGGAGGTTCGGACTAGCGGAAAACACAGATACGCAGTATTTT. This encodes CAWRFGLAENTDTQYF.

As regards this clone: Other DNA sequences in the sample encode the same CDR3. The chain carries TRBV27 and TRBJ2-7; 9 bases align to TRBD1. Germline assignment: CDR1 MNHEY and CDR2 SMNVEV (reference sequence). The V gene end was trimmed by 3 bases and the J gene end by 1 base; junction bases not matched to a gene: 1. This CDR3 comprises 14 residues. CDR3 sequence: CASSFGTGSYEQYF. CDR3 nucleotide sequence: TGTGCCAGCAGTTTTGGGACAGGGTCCTACGAGCAGTACTTC.

The rearrangement links TRBV6-2 or TRBV6-3 to TRBJ2-3, with no clear D. Germline CDR1 is MNHEY and CDR2 is SVGEGT. The CDR3 is made up of 16 amino acids. The V end was cut by 4 bases, the J end by 3 bases, with 17 bases between. CDR3 in DNA: TGTGCCAGCAGTTGGCCTCAGTTACGCGGAACAGATACGCAGTATTTT. Its translation is CASSWPQLRGTDTQYF.

The chain joins TRBV6-2 or TRBV6-3 to TRBJ1-2; D unclear. The CDR3 contains 14 residues. Germline CDR1 is MNHEY and CDR2 is SVGEGT. With 0 bases removed from V and 0 bases from J, the gap between germline ends came to 5 bases. This CDR3 reads CASSYSRTNYGYTF. CDR3 in DNA: TGTGCCAGCAGTTACTCGCGTACTAACTATGGCTACACCTTC.